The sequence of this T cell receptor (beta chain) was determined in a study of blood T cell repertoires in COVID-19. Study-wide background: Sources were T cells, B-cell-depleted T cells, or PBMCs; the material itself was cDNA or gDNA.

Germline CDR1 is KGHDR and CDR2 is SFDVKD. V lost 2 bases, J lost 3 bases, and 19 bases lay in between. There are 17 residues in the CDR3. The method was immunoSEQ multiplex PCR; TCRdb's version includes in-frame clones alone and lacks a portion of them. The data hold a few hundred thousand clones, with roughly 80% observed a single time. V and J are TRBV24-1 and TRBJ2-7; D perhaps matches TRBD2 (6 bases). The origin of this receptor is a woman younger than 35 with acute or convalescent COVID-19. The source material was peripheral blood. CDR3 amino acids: CATSDSSPEGGLYEQYF. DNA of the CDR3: TGTGCCACCAGTGATTCGTCCCCGGAGGGAGGTCTCTACGAGCAGTACTTC.